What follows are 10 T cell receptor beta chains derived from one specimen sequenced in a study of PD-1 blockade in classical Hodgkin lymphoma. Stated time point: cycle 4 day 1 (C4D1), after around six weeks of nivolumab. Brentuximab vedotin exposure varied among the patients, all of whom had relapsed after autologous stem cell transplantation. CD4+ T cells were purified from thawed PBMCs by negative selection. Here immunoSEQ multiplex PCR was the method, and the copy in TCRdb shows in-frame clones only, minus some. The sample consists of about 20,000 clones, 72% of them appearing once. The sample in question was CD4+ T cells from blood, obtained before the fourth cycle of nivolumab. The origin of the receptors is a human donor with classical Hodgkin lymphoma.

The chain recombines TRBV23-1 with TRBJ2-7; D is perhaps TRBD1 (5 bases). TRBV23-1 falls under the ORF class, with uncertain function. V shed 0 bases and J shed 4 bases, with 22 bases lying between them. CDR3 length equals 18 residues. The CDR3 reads CASSQSTDNDTFYYEQYF. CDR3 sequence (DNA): TGCGCCAGCAGTCAATCTACGGACAACGACACCTTCTATTACGAGCAGTACTTC.

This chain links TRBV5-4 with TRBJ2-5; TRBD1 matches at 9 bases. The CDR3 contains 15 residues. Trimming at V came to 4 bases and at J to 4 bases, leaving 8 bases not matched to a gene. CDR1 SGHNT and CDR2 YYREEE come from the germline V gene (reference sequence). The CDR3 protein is CASSMGQGRPETQYF. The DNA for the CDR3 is TGTGCCAGCAGCATGGGACAGGGTAGACCAGAGACCCAGTACTTC.

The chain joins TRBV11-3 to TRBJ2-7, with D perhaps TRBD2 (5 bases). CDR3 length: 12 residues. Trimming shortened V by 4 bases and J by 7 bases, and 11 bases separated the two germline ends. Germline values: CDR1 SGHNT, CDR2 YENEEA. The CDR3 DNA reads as TGTGCCAGCAGCTCCGACGGGGTAGAGCAGTACTTC. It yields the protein CASSSDGVEQYF.

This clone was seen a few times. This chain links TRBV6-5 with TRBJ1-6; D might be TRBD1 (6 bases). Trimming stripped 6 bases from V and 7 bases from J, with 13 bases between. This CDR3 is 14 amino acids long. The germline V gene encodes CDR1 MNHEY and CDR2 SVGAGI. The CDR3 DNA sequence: TGTGCCAGCAGCGCTCAGGGGTTCAATTCACCCCTCCACTTT. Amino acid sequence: CASSAQGFNSPLHF.

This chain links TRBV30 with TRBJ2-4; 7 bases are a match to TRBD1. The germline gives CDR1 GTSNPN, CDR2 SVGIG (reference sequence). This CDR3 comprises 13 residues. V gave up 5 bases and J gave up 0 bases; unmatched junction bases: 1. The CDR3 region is CAWGQVAKNIQYF. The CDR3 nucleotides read TGTGCCTGGGGACAGGTAGCCAAAAACATTCAGTACTTC.

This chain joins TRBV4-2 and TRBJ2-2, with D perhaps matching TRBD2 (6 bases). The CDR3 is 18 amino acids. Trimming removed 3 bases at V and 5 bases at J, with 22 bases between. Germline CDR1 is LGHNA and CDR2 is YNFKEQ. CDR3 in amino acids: CASSQGRPPGLETGELFF. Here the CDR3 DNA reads TGTGCCAGCAGCCAGGGAAGGCCGCCGGGACTCGAGACCGGGGAGCTGTTTTTT.

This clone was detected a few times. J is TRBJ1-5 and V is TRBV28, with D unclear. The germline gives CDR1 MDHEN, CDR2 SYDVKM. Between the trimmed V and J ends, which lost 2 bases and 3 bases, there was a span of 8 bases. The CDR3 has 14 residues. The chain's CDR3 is CASSLRRLNQPQHF. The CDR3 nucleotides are TGTGCCAGCAGTTTAAGGCGACTCAATCAGCCCCAGCATTTT.

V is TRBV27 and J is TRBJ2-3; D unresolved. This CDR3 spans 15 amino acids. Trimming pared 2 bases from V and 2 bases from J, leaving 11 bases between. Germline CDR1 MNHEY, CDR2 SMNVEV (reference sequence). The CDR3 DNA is TGTGCCAGCAGTTTAGTCTGGGTTGCCACAGATACGCAGTATTTT. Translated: CASSLVWVATDTQYF.

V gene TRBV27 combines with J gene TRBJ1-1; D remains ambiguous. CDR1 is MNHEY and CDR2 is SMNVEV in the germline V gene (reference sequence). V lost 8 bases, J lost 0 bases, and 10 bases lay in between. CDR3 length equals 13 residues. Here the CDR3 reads CASARSVNTEAFF. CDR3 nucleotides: TGTGCCAGCGCACGGAGTGTGAACACTGAAGCTTTCTTT.

The CDR3 spells CASSPRTGYSYEQYF. The CDR3 bases are TGTGCCAGCAGCCCACGGACAGGGTACTCCTACGAGCAGTACTTC. The rearrangement joins TRBV9 to TRBJ2-7; TRBD1 matches at 8 bases. V lost 4 bases to trimming and J lost 0 bases; unmatched junction nucleotides: 6. Germline-derived CDR1 and CDR2 are SGDLS and YYNGEE. There are 15 residues in the CDR3.